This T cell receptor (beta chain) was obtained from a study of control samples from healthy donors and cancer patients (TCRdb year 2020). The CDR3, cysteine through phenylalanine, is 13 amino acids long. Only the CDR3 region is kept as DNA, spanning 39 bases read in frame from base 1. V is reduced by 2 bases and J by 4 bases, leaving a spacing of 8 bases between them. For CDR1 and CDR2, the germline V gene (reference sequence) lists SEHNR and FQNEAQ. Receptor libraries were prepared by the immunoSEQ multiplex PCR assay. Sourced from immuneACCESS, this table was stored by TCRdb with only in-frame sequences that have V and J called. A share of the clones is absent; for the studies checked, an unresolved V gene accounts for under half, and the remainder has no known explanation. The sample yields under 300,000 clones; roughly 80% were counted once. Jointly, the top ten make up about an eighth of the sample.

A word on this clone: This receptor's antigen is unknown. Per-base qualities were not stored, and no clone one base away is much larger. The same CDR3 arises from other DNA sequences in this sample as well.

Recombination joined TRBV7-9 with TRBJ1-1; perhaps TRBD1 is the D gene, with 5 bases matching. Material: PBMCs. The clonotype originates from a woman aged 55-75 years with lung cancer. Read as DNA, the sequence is TGTGCCAGCAGCTTACAGGGAGGCACTGAAGCTTTCTTT. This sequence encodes CASSLQGGTEAFF.